This is a list of T cell receptor beta chains from one sample in a study of blood T cell repertoires in COVID-19. Profiling relied on immunoSEQ multiplex PCR, and the TCRdb table lists in-frame clones only, not all of them. The profile shows some 670,000 clones, approximately 90% of them singletons. Sample: peripheral blood. The receptors stem from a woman aged 18-29 years with acute or convalescent COVID-19. Both conserved end residues are part of each CDR3. A D gene is named only where the DNA matches it firmly. Clone size, where shown, is once, few, many, or a class for clones that have expanded.

TRBV6-5	NA	TRBJ1-2	NA	CASSFSGQAYGYTF	TGTGCCAGCAGTTTTAGTGGACAAGCCTATGGCTACACCTTC
TRBV2	NA	TRBJ1-6	NA	CASLAWELPLHF	TGTGCCAGCTTAGCCTGGGAGCTCCCCCTCCACTTT
TRBV6-4	once	TRBJ1-6	NA	CASSDRGQSYNSPLHF	TGTGCCAGCAGTGACAGAGGACAGTCCTATAATTCACCCCTCCACTTT
TRBV6-5	NA	TRBJ1-4	NA	CASSRHRWDEKLFF	TGTGCCAGCAGCAGACATCGATGGGATGAAAAACTGTTTTTT
TRBV4-3	NA	TRBJ1-5	NA	CASSQSQGSGQPQHF	TGCGCCAGCAGCCAATCACAGGGATCGGGGCAGCCCCAGCATTTT
TRBV7-9	NA	TRBJ1-3	NA	CASSLVQGSGNTIYF	TGTGCCAGCAGCTTAGTCCAGGGCTCTGGAAACACCATATATTTT
TRBV2	NA	TRBJ1-5	NA	CASSWGGSDNQPQHF	TGTGCCAGCAGTTGGGGGGGCTCCGACAATCAGCCCCAGCATTTT
TRBV7-3	once	TRBJ2-2	NA	CASSPYGAGELFF	TGTGCCAGCAGCCCCTACGGAGCCGGGGAGCTGTTTTTT
TRBV25-1	NA	TRBJ1-4	TRBD1	CASSGDRGLNEKLFF	TGTGCCAGCAGTGGGGACAGGGGACTTAATGAAAAACTGTTTTTT
TRBV9	few	TRBJ1-1	NA	CASSVDLGPNTEAFF	TGTGCCAGCAGCGTAGATTTGGGCCCCAACACTGAAGCTTTCTTT
TRBV6-4	NA	TRBJ2-3	NA	CARSAGAGARTDTQYF	TGTGCCCGCAGTGCCGGGGCGGGGGCGCGCACAGATACGCAGTATTTT
TRBV5-1	once	TRBJ1-1	NA	CASKAQVNTEAFF	TGCGCCAGCAAGGCTCAGGTAAACACTGAAGCTTTCTTT
TRBV7-3	NA	TRBJ1-5	NA	CASSSVMKSESLQHF	TGTGCCAGCAGCTCCGTGATGAAGAGTGAAAGTCTCCAGCATTTT
TRBV21-1	NA	TRBJ1-1	NA	CASSKDGGQGNTEAFF	TGTGCCAGCAGCAAAGACGGGGGTCAGGGGAACACTGAAGCTTTCTTT
TRBV19	NA	TRBJ2-3	TRBD2	CASSPGLAGASTDTQYF	TGTGCCAGTAGCCCGGGACTAGCGGGGGCCTCCACAGATACGCAGTATTTT
TRBV18	NA	TRBJ1-6	NA	CASSTTEDNSPLHF	TGTGCCAGCTCTACGACAGAAGATAATTCACCCCTCCACTTT
TRBV24-1	NA	TRBJ2-6	TRBD1	CATADRTSGANVLTF	TGTGCCACCGCGGACAGGACCTCTGGGGCCAACGTCCTGACTTTC
TRBV29-1	NA	TRBJ1-2	NA	CSVSSGAPGYTF	TGCAGCGTTTCTTCAGGGGCCCCTGGCTACACCTTC
TRBV30	few	TRBJ1-6	TRBD1	CAWKDTGENSPLHF	TGTGCCTGGAAAGACACAGGGGAGAATTCACCCCTCCACTTT
TRBV19	NA	TRBJ1-1	NA	CASSQEAFF	TGTGCCAGCTCACAAGAAGCTTTCTTT
TRBV10-3	NA	TRBJ1-2	NA	CAISDTGREGYTF	TGTGCCATCAGTGATACAGGGAGGGAAGGCTACACCTTC
TRBV2	NA	TRBJ1-2	TRBD1	CASHDRGRNGYTF	TGTGCCTCCCATGACAGGGGGCGAAATGGCTACACCTTC
TRBV19	NA	TRBJ1-2	TRBD1	CASSYAGGGNGYTF	TGTGCCAGTAGTTACGCAGGGGGCGGGAATGGCTACACCTTC
TRBV5-4	once	TRBJ2-2	NA	CASSLGQIDSGELFF	TGTGCCAGCAGCTTGGGACAGATTGATAGCGGGGAGCTGTTTTTT
TRBV29-1	NA	TRBJ1-2	NA	CSVKAGTYGYTF	TGCAGCGTTAAGGCAGGAACCTATGGCTACACCTTC
TRBV30	few	TRBJ1-2	NA	CAWSVNSFYGYTF	TGTGCCTGGAGTGTAAATTCCTTCTATGGCTACACCTTC
TRBV10-3	NA	TRBJ1-2	NA	CAIRYDPRTNYGYTF	TGTGCCATCAGATACGACCCCAGGACTAACTATGGCTACACCTTC
TRBV6-1	NA	TRBJ1-5	TRBD1	CASSEALTGREHF	TGTGCCAGCAGTGAAGCACTGACAGGGCGGGAGCATTTT
TRBV27	NA	TRBJ1-1	TRBD1	CASSITGVDRPEAFF	TGTGCCAGCAGTATTACAGGGGTTGATCGGCCTGAAGCTTTCTTT
TRBV14	NA	TRBJ1-6	NA	CASSQDMSSPLHF	TGTGCCAGCAGCCAGGACATGAGTTCACCCCTCCACTTT
TRBV21-1	NA	TRBJ1-5	NA	CASSKFCLDNSNQPQHF	TGTGCCAGCAGCAAATTTTGCCTTGACAATAGCAATCAGCCCCAGCATTTT
TRBV6-5	NA	TRBJ2-7	TRBD2	CASRIGGGPSYEQYF	TGTGCCAGCAGAATCGGGGGGGGACCTTCCTACGAGCAGTACTTC
TRBV7-8	NA	TRBJ2-7	NA	CASSLAGGYEQYF	TGTGCCAGCAGCTTAGCAGGCGGCTACGAGCAGTACTTC
TRBV7-9	NA	TRBJ2-7	NA	CASSLRGSEQYF	TGTGCCAGCAGCTTACGGGGGTCCGAGCAGTACTTC
TRBV30	NA	TRBJ1-1	NA	CAWSLGRPEAFF	TGTGCCTGGAGTTTGGGGAGACCTGAAGCTTTCTTT
TRBV5-1	NA	TRBJ2-1	NA	CASSLEGSSYNEQFF	TGCGCCAGCAGCTTGGAAGGGAGCTCCTACAATGAGCAGTTCTTC
TRBV9	NA	TRBJ2-4	TRBD1	CASSVAWGGQGAEGIQYF	TGTGCCAGCAGCGTAGCATGGGGAGGACAGGGGGCTGAAGGCATTCAGTACTTC
TRBV6-1	few	TRBJ1-1	TRBD1	CASSEGDRPHTEAFF	TGTGCCAGCAGTGAGGGGGACAGGCCCCACACTGAAGCTTTCTTT
TRBV6-5	NA	TRBJ1-6	NA	CASRKTGPYNSPLHF	TGTGCCAGCCGGAAGACAGGTCCTTATAATTCACCCCTCCACTTT
TRBV7-3	once	TRBJ2-3	NA	CASSLGISSTDTQYF	TGTGCCAGCAGCTTAGGCATATCTAGCACAGATACGCAGTATTTT
TRBV6-6	NA	TRBJ2-2	NA	CASSEGGELFF	TGTGCCAGCAGTGAGGGCGGGGAGCTGTTTTTT
TRBV24-1	NA	TRBJ1-4	TRBD1	CAVGGGDNEKLFF	TGTGCCGTAGGAGGGGGCGATAATGAAAAACTGTTTTTT
TRBV19	NA	TRBJ1-1	NA	CASSFREGTEAFF	TGTGCCAGTAGTTTCCGGGAAGGGACTGAAGCTTTCTTT
TRBV11-1	NA	TRBJ2-4	NA	CASSTGGGLENIQYF	TGTGCCAGCAGCACCGGAGGAGGTTTGGAAAACATTCAGTACTTC
TRBV18	NA	TRBJ1-6	TRBD1	CASSLQGGMVLRNSPLHF	TGTGCCAGCTCACTGCAGGGGGGCATGGTACTTCGCAATTCACCCCTCCACTTT
TRBV12-3/TRBV12-4	NA	TRBJ2-3	NA	CASSSTGYTQYF	TGTGCCAGCAGTTCCACTGGTTATACGCAGTATTTT
TRBV6-5	NA	TRBJ1-2	NA	CASSYTESHYYGYTF	TGTGCCAGCAGTTACACGGAGTCCCACTACTATGGCTACACCTTC